These 10 T cell receptor beta chains share one sample of origin, sequenced in a study of tumor-infiltrating lymphocytes in primary liver carcinoma. TCR beta cDNA came from about 450 ng total RNA, primed with a constant-region primer. What produced the TCR beta libraries was three nested multiplex PCR rounds using slightly modified ARM-PCR. The opening two PCR rounds, 10 cycles each, paired TRBV1-TRBV30 forward primers with a C-beta reverse primer. MiXCR was run by TCRdb on the multiplex PCR reads, yielding one entry per CDR3 protein. The table has tens of thousands of distinct CDR3 sequences, 74% seen once. Each 20-30 mg portion of unsorted bulk tissue served as the source for co-extraction of RNA and DNA. The sample was liver tumor tissue from sampling region 4. Documented subset: tumor region T4, right-lateral pole. The receptors originated from a man aged 35 to 55 with primary liver carcinoma and hepatitis B virus infection.

This rearrangement joins TRBV4-1 to TRBJ1-5, with D possibly being TRBD2 (5 bases). The DNA end lines up better with TRBJ2-3; the J call may be wrong. In germline, CDR1 is MGHRA, CDR2 YSYEKL. This CDR3 spans 15 amino acids. CDR3 sequence (DNA): TGCGCCAGAAGTCCCATAGAGGGAAGCAATCAGCCCCAGTATTTT. Its protein product is CARSPIEGSNQPQYF.

This clonotype was picked up a small number of times. Mismatch with germline at one junction end may stem from a read error. V usage is TRBV6-2 or TRBV6-3 and J usage is TRBJ2-7; tentative D call: TRBD1 (6 bases). The CDR3 has 14 residues. CDR1 and CDR2 (germline): MNHEY, SVGEGT. CDR3 sequence (DNA): TGTGCCAGCAGCCTCCGGAACAGGGTCCACGAGCAGTATTTC. Translated: CASSLRNRVHEQYF.

This clonotype appeared once. Mismatch with germline at one junction end may stem from a read error. V usage is TRBV28 and J usage is TRBJ2-7, with 7 nucleotides matching TRBD1. The length of the CDR3 is 15 residues. Germline values: CDR1 MDHEN, CDR2 SYDVKM. This CDR3 is CASNSGTDVSYEEYF. CDR3 nucleotide sequence: TGTGCCAGCAACTCCGGGACAGATGTCTCATACGAGGAGTACTTC. The whole variable domain, remainder taken from reference TRBV28 and TRBJ2-7, is DVKVTQSSRYLVKRTGEKVFLECVQDMDHENMFWYRQDPGLGLRLIYFSYDVKMKEKGDIPEGYSVSREKKERFSLILESASTNQTSMYLCASNSGTDVSYEEYFGPGTRLTVT.

Details on this clonotype: The conserved final phenylalanine or tryptophan is absent from the CDR3, which likely points to a read error. This chain joins TRBV5-1 and TRBJ2-1; TRBD2 matches 9 bases. There are 13 residues in the CDR3. V lost 8 bases and J lost 9; bases outside the gene matches: 9. CDR1 and CDR2 (germline): SGHRS, YFSETQ. The CDR3 bases are TGCGCCAGAGGTGCCTCGCGGGGGGGTGAGCAGTTCTCC. Protein: CARGASRGGEQFS.

Regarding this clonotype: The final CDR3 position lacks the conserved phenylalanine or tryptophan, pointing to a likely read error. V gene TRBV28 combines with J gene TRBJ1-5; TRBD1 is a possible D gene (5 bases). This CDR3 has 14 amino acids. Germline V gene lookup returns CDR1 MDHEN and CDR2 SYDVKM. CDR3 loop: CAGSLTGGTQPQHI. As DNA, the CDR3 is TGTGCCGGCAGTTTGACGGGGGGAACGCAGCCCCAGCATATT.

A word on this clonotype: The junction departs from the called germline gene at one end, perhaps through a read error. The chain recombines TRBV11-2 with TRBJ2-7; 8 bases fit TRBD1. Per the germline V gene, CDR1 is SGHAT and CDR2 is FQNNGV. This CDR3 comprises 15 residues. This CDR3 reads CASSLRWTGKDEQYF. DNA for the CDR3: TGTGCCAGCAGCTTACGATGGACAGGGAAAGACGAGCAGTATTTC. The complete variable domain, with remaining parts taken from reference TRBV11-2 and TRBJ2-7, reads EAGVAQSPRYKIIEKRQSVAFWCNPISGHATLYWYQQILGQGPKLLIQFQNNGVVDDSQLPKDRFSAERLKGVDSTLKIQPAKLEDSAVYLCASSLRWTGKDEQYFGPGTRLTVT.

As concerns this clonotype: The junction departs from the called germline gene at one end, perhaps through a read error. This chain uses TRBV13 with TRBJ1-1, with 9 bases aligning to TRBD1. CDR1 PRHDT and CDR2 FYEKMQ come from the germline V gene (reference sequence). The CDR3 consists of 15 residues. In DNA, the CDR3 is TGTGCCAGCAGGGAAGTACAGGGGGCTGGCACTGAAGTTTTCTTT. This sequence encodes CASREVQGAGTEVFF.

The chain combines TRBV24-1 with TRBJ2-2, with no clear D. Germline V CDR1 and CDR2: KGHDR, SFDVKD. Trimming left V 7 bases short and J 5 bases short, with 13 bases between. The CDR3 consists of 14 residues. CDR3 nucleotides: TGTGCCACCAGCCGGAGAGAGAAGACCGGGGAGCTGTTTTTT. Its translation is CATSRREKTGELFF.

The chain is built from TRBV30 and TRBJ1-1; possibly TRBD1 for D (6 bases). The CDR3 is made up of 13 amino acids. CDR1 is GTSNPN and CDR2 is SVGIG in the germline V gene (reference sequence). The CDR3 loop is CLWRGAGAMKAFF. The CDR3 DNA reads as TGTCTCTGGAGAGGGGCAGGGGCGATGAAGGCTTTCTTT.

This clonotype was picked up a small number of times. Germline is not matched at one junction end, which may reflect a read error. The rearrangement joins TRBV29-1 to TRBJ2-7; D could derive from TRBD1 or TRBD2 (5 bases each). This CDR3 is 16 amino acids long. Germline V CDR1 and CDR2: SQVTM, ANQGSEA. The CDR3 sequence: CSAMTSGTGIPYGQYF. CDR3 coding DNA: TGCAGCGCCATGACATCTGGGACCGGCATTCCCTACGGGCAGTATTTC.